This T cell receptor beta chain was recorded in a study of blood T cell repertoires in COVID-19. For the study at large: Collection of acute and convalescent COVID-19 samples took place in the United States, Italy and Spain. PBMCs, B-cell-depleted T cells, or T cells provided the cDNA or gDNA that made up the material.

Original methodology: Amplification from reference gene primers served as the basis for estimated nucleated cell counts. Libraries were prepared by immunoSEQ multiplex PCR; TCRdb keeps only in-frame clonotypes and omits some of them. Clone size and V and J calls were adopted from that table, with D and trimming inferred from the DNA. The repertoire has roughly 150,000 clones, 65% to 85% of them found once; the top ten carry around 3.4%. This CDR3 contains 14 residues. CDR1 is MNHEY, CDR2 SVGAGI, per germline. V was pared by 4 bases and J by 4 bases, with 11 bases between. This receptor was obtained from a woman older than 75 with acute or convalescent COVID-19. The V gene is TRBV6-5, the J gene TRBJ1-5, with D possibly TRBD1 on 5 matching bases. The specimen sequenced was peripheral blood. The DNA of the CDR3 is TGTGCCAGCAGTTCGGTGGGGGGTAATCAGCCCCAGCATTTT. It codes for CASSSVGGNQPQHF.